The present entry profiles one T cell receptor (beta chain) with its context. The CDR3 runs 14 residues. Germline CDR1 SGHKS, CDR2 YYEKEE (reference sequence). V lost 0 bases, J lost 4 bases, and 10 bases lay in between. This entry belongs to a study of blood T cell repertoires in COVID-19. Methods used by the authors: Amplified reference gene primers provided the basis for estimating nucleated cell counts. This table comes from immunoSEQ multiplex PCR, and its TCRdb copy is limited to in-frame clones, with some not included. Clonal size and the V and J genes are those of that table, whereas D and trimming came from the DNA. Of approximately 300,000 clones detected, about 83% appear once; the ten largest clones hold roughly 1.2%.

This TCR derives from a woman aged 50 to 65 with acute or convalescent COVID-19. The rearrangement links TRBV5-5 to TRBJ1-2, with no clear D. Sequences were obtained from peripheral blood. For the CDR3, the DNA is TGTGCCAGCAGCTTGGCCCCTGGAGGCTATGGCTACACCTTC. Encoded protein: CASSLAPGGYGYTF.